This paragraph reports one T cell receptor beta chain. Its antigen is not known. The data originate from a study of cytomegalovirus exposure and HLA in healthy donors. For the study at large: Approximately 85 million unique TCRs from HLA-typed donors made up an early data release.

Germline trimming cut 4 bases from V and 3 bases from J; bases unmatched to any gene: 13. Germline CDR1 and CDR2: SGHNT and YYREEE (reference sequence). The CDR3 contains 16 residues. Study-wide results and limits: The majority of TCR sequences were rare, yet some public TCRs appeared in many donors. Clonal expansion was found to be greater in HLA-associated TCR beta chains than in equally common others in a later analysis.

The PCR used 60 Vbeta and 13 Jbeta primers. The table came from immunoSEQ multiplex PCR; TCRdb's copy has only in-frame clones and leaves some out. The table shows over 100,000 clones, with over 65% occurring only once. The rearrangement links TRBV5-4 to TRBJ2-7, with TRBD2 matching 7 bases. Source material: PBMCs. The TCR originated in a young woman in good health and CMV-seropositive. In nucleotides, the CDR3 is TGTGCCAGCAGCCGCATACCGGGACTACAATTCTACGAGCAGTACTTC. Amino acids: CASSRIPGLQFYEQYF.